The clone carrying this TCR beta chain has a handful of counts. Antigen: not known. The data stem from a study of post-analysis software for immune sequencing data. Researchers reported that TCR beta cDNA libraries carried unique molecular identifiers. A single record per CDR3 protein comes from TCRdb applying MiXCR to the PCR reads. The sample comprises some 370,000 distinct CDR3 sequences, about a third of which are singletons, and around an eighth rests with the top ten. V shed 0 bases and J shed 7 bases, with 17 bases lying between them. The germline V gene encodes CDR1 SGHRS and CDR2 YFSETQ. This CDR3 is built from 16 residues. Study results and limitations: Patients showed TRBV5-6, TRBV5-1 and TRBV20-1 among roughly five TRBV segments more frequent than in controls.

This receptor was taken from a girl between 10 and 17 years old with multiple sclerosis. The sequencing sample was made of blood. V gene TRBV5-1 combines with J gene TRBJ1-5; D perhaps matches TRBD1 (5 bases). Here the CDR3 DNA reads TGCGCCAGCAGCTTGGAGGGGTACGGGTCCGGACAGCCCCAGCATTTT. Protein: CASSLEGYGSGQPQHF.